The TCR beta chain under discussion was sequenced for a study of control samples from healthy donors and cancer patients. Trimming cost V 1 base and J 7 bases, with 9 bases left between them. This CDR3 has 13 residues. Germline CDR1 reads SGHTA; CDR2 reads FQGNSA. Method: immunoSEQ multiplex PCR; TCRdb's copy keeps in-frame clones and lacks some. The data show roughly 73,000 clones, 84% seen once. The chain combines TRBV7-2 with TRBJ2-3; D gene uncertain. The receptor was isolated from a man aged 45-60 years in good health. Source material: blood. Here the CDR3 DNA reads TGTGCCAGCAGCTTAGATTCCGTATATACGCAGTATTTT. Translated: CASSLDSVYTQYF.